This TCR beta chain was recovered during a study of shared clonotypes between healthy human individuals. V lost 3 bases, J lost 7 bases, and 3 bases stayed unmatched. CDR1 is MDHEN and CDR2 is SYDVKM in the germline V gene. The CDR3 sequence is 12 residues long. Sorted-subset replicate PCRs used 200 ng DNA, about 30,000 T cell genomes. The repertoire was sequenced with immunoSEQ multiplex PCR; TCRdb's copy has only in-frame clones and lacks some. The data hold approximately 620,000 clones, with about 96% observed a single time. Every one of the donors was a Caucasian adult that lived in Nashville, Tennessee.

Source material: naive CD4+ T cells sorted from blood. Subset indicated: CD45RA+ positively selected. The V gene is TRBV28, the J gene TRBJ2-7; TRBD2 agrees at 7 bases. The receptor's source is a woman aged 25-40 years in good health. The CDR3 reads CASSLARGEQYF. CDR3 sequence (DNA): TGTGCCAGCAGTTTGGCGCGGGGGGAGCAGTACTTC.